The present entry profiles one T cell receptor beta chain with its context. As yet, its antigen is unknown. Germline CDR1 is MNHEY and CDR2 is SVGAGI. This CDR3 is 14 amino acids long. The J segment lost 4 bases and the V segment lost 6 bases, leaving 4 bases of the junction unmatched. These data are taken from a study of cytomegalovirus exposure and HLA in healthy donors. Study results and caveats: Sequencing artifact likely explains a cluster of highly shared sequence variants. Association with HLA alleles at 0.05 false discovery rate was found for around 17,000 TCR beta sequences in a later analysis. Later analysis demonstrated an association between a missense DCLRE1C variant and TCR beta V- and J-gene trimming.

Primers for the PCR totalled 60 Vbeta and 13 Jbeta. Data came from immunoSEQ multiplex PCR; TCRdb stores just in-frame clones and leaves some out. The table shows more than 65,000 clones, with 74% occurring only once. This TCR was recovered from a woman aged 55-70 years in good health and CMV-seropositive. Sequencing was carried out using PBMCs. This sequence joins TRBV6-5 and TRBJ2-2; TRBD1 matches at 8 bases. CDR3 coding DNA: TGTGCCAGCAGAAACAGGGGGGTCACCGGGGAGCTGTTTTTT. This translates into CASRNRGVTGELFF.